The clone carrying this T cell receptor (beta chain) was seen ten or more times. Its target is unknown. From germline, CDR1 is SGHTA and CDR2 FQGNSA. The CDR3 length is 14 residues. V was clipped by 6 bases and J by 1 base, with 13 bases between them. This record belongs to a study of blood T cells in healthy people across ages. Overall study results and limits: Getting older went along with TCR beta diversity per million T cells dropping roughly linearly. Donors of long life had a larger count of naive CD4+ cells and greater diversity than aged donors.

Primed by a sample-barcoded 5' primer and a J-beta primer mix, a second PCR proceeded for about 7 to 11 cycles. TCRdb independently ran MiXCR on the 5' RACE reads; one entry per CDR3 protein. The table has about 1.7 million distinct CDR3 sequences, about 28% seen once. V usage is TRBV7-2 and J usage is TRBJ2-7; D perhaps matches TRBD1 (5 bases). This TCR came from a woman in her twenties or thirties in good health. Sequencing was performed on blood. The CDR3 is CASSSTGTSYEQYF. The CDR3 DNA reads TGTGCCAGCAGTTCCACAGGTACGTCCTACGAGCAGTACTTC.